This is a list of T cell receptor beta chains from one sample in a study of blood T cell repertoires in COVID-19. Profiled with immunoSEQ multiplex PCR; TCRdb holds only in-frame clones, not every one. The data contain roughly 50,000 clones, roughly nine tenths of them seen just once; the ten biggest clones take up roughly 5%. The sample consisted of peripheral blood. These receptors came from a man aged 70 or older with acute or convalescent COVID-19. CDR3s include the opening cysteine and the closing phenylalanine or tryptophan. Fields, in order: J gene, clone size, D gene, V gene, CDR3 protein, CDR3 DNA. D genes are given only for firm matches. Clone size appears in some rows only: once, few, many, or a class for an expanded clone.

j_gene: TRBJ1-1
abundance: .
d_gene: .
v_gene: TRBV29-1
CDR3aa: CSSLTGNTEAFF
CDR3nt: TGCAGCTCATTGACGGGGAACACTGAAGCTTTCTTT

j_gene: TRBJ1-4
abundance: once
d_gene: TRBD1
v_gene: TRBV2
CDR3aa: CASSYRGRNEKLFF
CDR3nt: TGTGCCAGCAGCTACAGGGGGCGGAATGAAAAACTGTTTTTT

j_gene: TRBJ2-2
abundance: .
d_gene: TRBD1
v_gene: TRBV30
CDR3aa: CAWRPRTGRTGELFF
CDR3nt: TGTGCCTGGAGGCCTCGGACAGGGAGGACCGGGGAGCTGTTTTTT

j_gene: TRBJ1-6
abundance: .
d_gene: .
v_gene: TRBV6-5
CDR3aa: CASSYKEAEGSPLHF
CDR3nt: TGTGCCAGCAGTTACAAGGAGGCGGAGGGTTCACCCCTCCACTTT

j_gene: TRBJ1-5
abundance: .
d_gene: .
v_gene: TRBV25-1
CDR3aa: CASSSGQWDQPQHF
CDR3nt: TGTGCCAGCAGTTCAGGGCAGTGGGATCAGCCCCAGCATTTT

j_gene: TRBJ1-1
abundance: .
d_gene: .
v_gene: TRBV5-1
CDR3aa: CASSLGQSSMNTEAFF
CDR3nt: TGCGCCAGCAGCCTAGGACAGAGTTCGATGAACACTGAAGCTTTCTTT

j_gene: TRBJ1-1
abundance: .
d_gene: .
v_gene: TRBV30
CDR3aa: CAWRTDTNTEAFF
CDR3nt: TGTGCCTGGAGGACCGACACGAACACTGAAGCTTTCTTT

j_gene: TRBJ1-1
abundance: .
d_gene: TRBD1
v_gene: TRBV6-6
CDR3aa: CASSHGDRRGVEAFF
CDR3nt: TGTGCCAGCAGTCATGGGGACAGGCGAGGGGTTGAAGCTTTCTTT

j_gene: TRBJ2-1
abundance: once
d_gene: TRBD1
v_gene: TRBV7-2
CDR3aa: CASSWQGAIKGEQFF
CDR3nt: TGTGCCAGCAGCTGGCAGGGGGCGATCAAGGGTGAGCAGTTCTTC

j_gene: TRBJ1-6
abundance: once
d_gene: TRBD1
v_gene: TRBV7-6
CDR3aa: CASGPGGQGASPLHF
CDR3nt: TGTGCCAGCGGCCCGGGCGGACAGGGGGCGTCACCCCTCCACTTT

j_gene: TRBJ1-1
abundance: .
d_gene: .
v_gene: TRBV6-5
CDR3aa: CATYKNTEAFF
CDR3nt: TGTGCCACTTACAAGAACACTGAAGCTTTCTTT

j_gene: TRBJ1-1
abundance: few
d_gene: .
v_gene: TRBV2
CDR3aa: CASGYTANTEAFF
CDR3nt: TGTGCCAGCGGTTATACAGCAAACACTGAAGCTTTCTTT

j_gene: TRBJ2-7
abundance: medium-sized
d_gene: .
v_gene: TRBV29-1
CDR3aa: CSVEEGVVDEQYF
CDR3nt: TGCAGCGTTGAAGAGGGAGTAGTCGACGAGCAGTACTTC

j_gene: TRBJ2-1
abundance: .
d_gene: .
v_gene: TRBV6-5
CDR3aa: CASGRTGTSYNEQFF
CDR3nt: TGTGCCAGCGGACGAACCGGGACTTCCTACAATGAGCAGTTCTTC

j_gene: TRBJ2-6
abundance: .
d_gene: .
v_gene: TRBV7-2
CDR3aa: CASSLSTGAGANVLTF
CDR3nt: TGTGCCAGCAGCCTATCAACGGGGGCTGGGGCCAACGTCCTGACTTTC

j_gene: TRBJ2-1
abundance: .
d_gene: TRBD2
v_gene: TRBV4-1
CDR3aa: CASSQVAGGREQFF
CDR3nt: TGCGCCAGCAGCCAAGTGGCGGGGGGGCGCGAGCAGTTCTTC

j_gene: TRBJ2-5
abundance: .
d_gene: .
v_gene: TRBV7-2
CDR3aa: CASSLSGETQYF
CDR3nt: TGTGCCAGCAGCTTAAGCGGAGAGACCCAGTACTTC

j_gene: TRBJ2-2
abundance: .
d_gene: .
v_gene: TRBV28
CDR3aa: CASSARDLIFTGELFF
CDR3nt: TGTGCCAGCAGTGCCCGGGACTTGATTTTTACCGGGGAGCTGTTTTTT

j_gene: TRBJ1-2
abundance: .
d_gene: .
v_gene: TRBV28
CDR3aa: CASSLSGNYGYTF
CDR3nt: TGTGCCAGCAGTTTATCAGGCAACTATGGCTACACCTTC

j_gene: TRBJ2-1
abundance: .
d_gene: TRBD1
v_gene: TRBV5-4
CDR3aa: CASSLTTGAFGNEQFF
CDR3nt: TGTGCCAGCAGCTTGACTACAGGGGCTTTTGGGAATGAGCAGTTCTTC

j_gene: TRBJ1-5
abundance: .
d_gene: .
v_gene: TRBV5-8
CDR3aa: CASSNPGQAYNQPQHF
CDR3nt: TGTGCCAGCAGCAACCCGGGACAAGCTTACAATCAGCCCCAGCATTTT

j_gene: TRBJ2-5
abundance: once
d_gene: TRBD2
v_gene: TRBV7-9
CDR3aa: CASSGIAGDSLETQYF
CDR3nt: TGTGCCAGCAGCGGAATAGCGGGGGACAGTCTAGAGACCCAGTACTTC

j_gene: TRBJ2-5
abundance: .
d_gene: TRBD2
v_gene: TRBV5-4
CDR3aa: CASSSQRGGRETQYF
CDR3nt: TGTGCCAGCAGCTCCCAGCGGGGGGGCCGAGAGACCCAGTACTTC

j_gene: TRBJ2-5
abundance: .
d_gene: .
v_gene: TRBV5-6
CDR3aa: CASSTATGGETQYF
CDR3nt: TGTGCCAGCAGCACCGCGACAGGCGGGGAGACCCAGTACTTC

j_gene: TRBJ1-1
abundance: .
d_gene: .
v_gene: TRBV4-3
CDR3aa: CASSQDPSDSGAEAFF
CDR3nt: TGCGCCAGCAGCCAAGATCCCTCGGACAGCGGAGCTGAAGCTTTCTTT

j_gene: TRBJ2-5
abundance: .
d_gene: TRBD1
v_gene: TRBV5-4
CDR3aa: CASSATGTRGTQYF
CDR3nt: TGTGCCAGCAGCGCGACAGGGACCAGGGGGACCCAGTACTTC

j_gene: TRBJ1-5
abundance: .
d_gene: TRBD1
v_gene: TRBV6-1
CDR3aa: CASSAAGGRDQPQHF
CDR3nt: TGTGCCAGCAGTGCAGCAGGGGGACGAGATCAGCCCCAGCATTTT

j_gene: TRBJ1-3
abundance: .
d_gene: .
v_gene: TRBV18
CDR3aa: CASSPPQGSLHSGNTIYF
CDR3nt: TGTGCCAGCTCACCCCCCCAGGGCAGCCTCCACTCTGGAAACACCATATATTTT

j_gene: TRBJ2-3
abundance: .
d_gene: .
v_gene: TRBV3-1/TRBV3-2
CDR3aa: CASSQDLTNTQYF
CDR3nt: TGTGCCAGCAGCCAAGATCTAACGAATACGCAGTATTTT

j_gene: TRBJ1-4
abundance: .
d_gene: TRBD1
v_gene: TRBV19
CDR3aa: CASSMGSMGQGGKLFF
CDR3nt: TGTGCCAGTAGTATGGGCTCGATGGGACAGGGCGGAAAACTGTTTTTT

j_gene: TRBJ2-2
abundance: .
d_gene: .
v_gene: TRBV5-1
CDR3aa: CASSLGSDTTNTGELFF
CDR3nt: TGCGCCAGCAGCTTGGGCTCAGACACGACCAACACCGGGGAGCTGTTTTTT

j_gene: TRBJ2-1
abundance: .
d_gene: TRBD1
v_gene: TRBV6-5
CDR3aa: CASSPGTAYNEQFF
CDR3nt: TGTGCCAGCAGTCCCGGGACAGCCTACAATGAGCAGTTCTTC

j_gene: TRBJ1-3
abundance: few
d_gene: .
v_gene: TRBV27
CDR3aa: CASSPRSGGRNTIYF
CDR3nt: TGTGCCAGCAGTCCACGTTCGGGGGGCAGAAACACCATATATTTT

j_gene: TRBJ1-6
abundance: .
d_gene: .
v_gene: TRBV19
CDR3aa: CASRVEPNSPLHF
CDR3nt: TGTGCCAGTAGGGTAGAACCGAATTCACCCCTCCACTTT

j_gene: TRBJ1-2
abundance: .
d_gene: TRBD1
v_gene: TRBV5-1
CDR3aa: CASSLMADRANVAF
CDR3nt: TGCGCCAGCAGCTTGATGGCGGACAGGGCCAACGTCGCCTTC

j_gene: TRBJ1-1
abundance: .
d_gene: .
v_gene: TRBV4-2
CDR3aa: CASSQEIRGPTGFEAFF
CDR3nt: TGTGCCAGCAGCCAAGAGATACGAGGGCCGACTGGGTTCGAAGCTTTCTTT

j_gene: TRBJ2-7
abundance: .
d_gene: TRBD2
v_gene: TRBV6-5
CDR3aa: CASSYGEGSYEQYF
CDR3nt: TGTGCCAGCAGTTACGGGGAGGGGTCCTACGAGCAGTACTTC

j_gene: TRBJ1-1
abundance: .
d_gene: .
v_gene: TRBV24-1
CDR3aa: CATRSRVNTEAFF
CDR3nt: TGTGCCACCAGGTCTAGAGTGAACACTGAAGCTTTCTTT

j_gene: TRBJ2-7
abundance: .
d_gene: TRBD1
v_gene: TRBV7-2
CDR3aa: CASSARDSGSYEQYF
CDR3nt: TGTGCCAGCAGCGCTCGGGACAGCGGTTCCTACGAGCAGTACTTC

j_gene: TRBJ2-3
abundance: .
d_gene: TRBD1
v_gene: TRBV11-2
CDR3aa: CASAEGRGTDTQYF
CDR3nt: TGTGCCAGTGCCGAGGGCAGGGGGACAGATACGCAGTATTTT

j_gene: TRBJ1-3
abundance: .
d_gene: .
v_gene: TRBV28
CDR3aa: CASSPGRGGNTIYF
CDR3nt: TGTGCCAGCAGCCCGGGCAGGGGTGGAAACACCATATATTTT

j_gene: TRBJ2-4
abundance: .
d_gene: TRBD1
v_gene: TRBV6-2/TRBV6-3
CDR3aa: CASSYRLPGGDHPLAKNIQYF
CDR3nt: TGTGCCAGCAGTTACCGGCTTCCAGGGGGTGACCATCCTTTAGCCAAAAACATTCAGTACTTC

j_gene: TRBJ1-1
abundance: few
d_gene: .
v_gene: TRBV5-6
CDR3aa: CASSLGSGEAFF
CDR3nt: TGTGCCAGCAGCTTGGGGTCGGGTGAAGCTTTCTTT

j_gene: TRBJ2-7
abundance: once
d_gene: TRBD1
v_gene: TRBV2
CDR3aa: CARGQGNEQYF
CDR3nt: TGTGCCAGGGGACAGGGTAACGAGCAGTACTTC

j_gene: TRBJ2-2
abundance: .
d_gene: .
v_gene: TRBV27
CDR3aa: CASRGAVGELFF
CDR3nt: TGTGCCAGCAGGGGGGCAGTCGGGGAGCTGTTTTTT